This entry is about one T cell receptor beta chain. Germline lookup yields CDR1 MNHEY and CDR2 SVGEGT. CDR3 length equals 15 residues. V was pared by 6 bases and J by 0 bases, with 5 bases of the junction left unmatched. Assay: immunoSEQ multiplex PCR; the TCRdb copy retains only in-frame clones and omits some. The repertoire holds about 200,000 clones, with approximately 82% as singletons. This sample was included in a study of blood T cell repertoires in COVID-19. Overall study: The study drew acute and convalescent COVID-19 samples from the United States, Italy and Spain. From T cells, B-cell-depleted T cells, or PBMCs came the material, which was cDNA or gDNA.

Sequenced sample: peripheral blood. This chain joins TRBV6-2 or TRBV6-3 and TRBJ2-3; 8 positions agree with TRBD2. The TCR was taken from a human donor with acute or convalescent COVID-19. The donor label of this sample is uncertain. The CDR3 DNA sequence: TGTGCCAGCAGACCTAGCGGGTTGAGCACAGATACGCAGTATTTT. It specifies CASRPSGLSTDTQYF.